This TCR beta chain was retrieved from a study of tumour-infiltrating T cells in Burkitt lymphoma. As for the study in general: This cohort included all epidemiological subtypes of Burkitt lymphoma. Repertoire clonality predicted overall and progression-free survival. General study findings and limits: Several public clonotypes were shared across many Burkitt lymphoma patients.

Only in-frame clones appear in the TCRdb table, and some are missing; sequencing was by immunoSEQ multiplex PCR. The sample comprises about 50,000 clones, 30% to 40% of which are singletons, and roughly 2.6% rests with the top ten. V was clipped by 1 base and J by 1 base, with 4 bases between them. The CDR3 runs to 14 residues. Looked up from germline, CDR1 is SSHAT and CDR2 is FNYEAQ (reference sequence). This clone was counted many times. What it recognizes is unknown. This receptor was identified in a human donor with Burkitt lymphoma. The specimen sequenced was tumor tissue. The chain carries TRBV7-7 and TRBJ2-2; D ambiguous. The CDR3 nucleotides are TGTGCCAGCAGCTTAGATGTGAACACCGGGGAGCTGTTTTTT. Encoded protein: CASSLDVNTGELFF.